Listed here are 11 T cell receptor beta chains from one sample, sequenced in a study of chemoradiotherapy in HPV16-positive cancers. Measured with immunoSEQ multiplex PCR; TCRdb has only the in-frame clones, and not every one. The sample shows some 12,000 clones, approximately 88% of them seen only once. The sample here was blood, taken from a patient who underwent chemoradiotherapy. These receptors all come from a human donor with HPV-associated anogenital cancer.

In its sample, this clone was seen once. The chain couples TRBV2 to TRBJ2-3, with no clear D. V lost 2 bases and J 3 bases, leaving 15 bases between the germline ends. Germline lookup yields CDR1 SNHLY and CDR2 FYNNEI. This CDR3 region has 16 residues. CDR3 residues: CASSEFGLTLTDTQYF. The DNA for the CDR3 is TGTGCCAGCAGTGAATTTGGTCTCACACTAACAGATACGCAGTATTTT.

The chain carries TRBV29-1 and TRBJ2-1; D is unclear. With 2 bases removed from V and 16 bases from J, the gap between germline ends came to 15 bases. From germline, CDR1 is SQVTM and CDR2 ANQGSEA. There are 11 residues in the CDR3. In nucleotides, the CDR3 is TGCAGCGTTGAACGTCTAAACCTTCCCTTCTTC. Protein sequence: CSVERLNLPFF.

The J gene is TRBJ1-6, the V gene TRBV27, with 7 bases matching TRBD1. The germline gives CDR1 MNHEY, CDR2 SMNVEV (reference sequence). V was clipped by 4 bases and J by 1 base; unmatched bases: 4. This CDR3 has 16 residues. The CDR3 spells CASSSPGGSYNSPLHF. The CDR3 nucleotides are TGTGCCAGCAGTTCCCCAGGGGGGTCCTATAATTCACCCCTCCACTTT.

This clone occurred once. V and J are TRBV19 and TRBJ2-3; 7 nucleotides agree with TRBD2. The CDR3 is made up of 14 amino acids. CDR1 LNHDA and CDR2 SQIVND come from the germline V gene (reference sequence). Trimming at V came to 6 bases and at J to 5 bases, leaving 8 bases not matched to a gene. The CDR3, as DNA: TGTGCCAGTAGACATCGGGGCGGGGGAGATACGCAGTATTTT. Its translation is CASRHRGGGDTQYF.

This clone was seen a handful of times. This rearrangement joins TRBV2 to TRBJ2-7, with no clear D. The CDR3 consists of 13 residues. Germline values: CDR1 SNHLY, CDR2 FYNNEI. Trimming removed 6 bases from V and 2 bases from J, with 11 bases in between. For the CDR3, the DNA is TGTGCCAGCAGGAGAGACGGCCCCTACGAGCAGTACTTC. This gives the protein CASRRDGPYEQYF. Using reference TRBV2 and TRBJ2-7 for the parts outside the CDR3, the full variable domain is EPEVTQTPSHQVTQMGQEVILRCVPISNHLYFYWYRQILGQKVEFLVSFYNNEISEKSEIFDDQFSVERPDGSNFTLKIRSTKLEDSAMYFCASRRDGPYEQYFGPGTRLTVT.

The rearrangement uses TRBV9 and TRBJ2-4; D possibly matches TRBD1 or TRBD2 (5 bases each). The CDR3 covers 15 residues. Trimming shortened V by 0 bases and J by 1 base, and 8 bases separated the two germline ends. Per the germline V gene, CDR1 is SGDLS and CDR2 is YYNGEE. CDR3 in DNA: TGTGCCAGCAGCGTAGACGGGGCTGCCAAAAACATTCAGTACTTC. Translation: CASSVDGAAKNIQYF.

This rearrangement joins TRBV7-2 to TRBJ2-3; D perhaps matches TRBD2 (6 bases). This CDR3 comprises 16 residues. The germline V gene has CDR1 SGHTA and CDR2 FQGNSA. V dropped 2 bases and J dropped 2 bases, with 14 bases sitting between them. The CDR3 here is CASSLRPGLITDTQYF. CDR3 DNA: TGTGCCAGCAGCTTAAGGCCGGGACTCATCACAGATACGCAGTATTTT.

The chain carries TRBV5-1 and TRBJ1-6; D may be TRBD1 (5 bases). The CDR3 is 15 residues long. Germline V gene data show CDR1 as SGHRS and CDR2 as YFSETQ. V lost 1 base and J lost 6, with 11 bases in between. The CDR3 region has the DNA TGCGCCAGCAGCTTGATGGGGCAGGGTAATTCACCCCTCCACTTT. Its protein is CASSLMGQGNSPLHF. Variable domain in full (rest from reference TRBV5-1 and TRBJ1-6): KAGVTQTPRYLIKTRGQQVTLSCSPISGHRSVSWYQQTPGQGLQFLFEYFSETQRNKGNFPGRFSGRQFSNSRSEMNVSTLELGDSALYLCASSLMGQGNSPLHFGNGTRLTVT.

CDR3 DNA: TGCGCCAGCAGCCAAGATGGGAGGACAGGGGTTCAGCCCCAGCATTTT. Amino acids: CASSQDGRTGVQPQHF. V usage is TRBV4-1 and J usage is TRBJ1-5; TRBD1 matches 9 bases. This CDR3 region has 16 residues. Trimming removed 0 bases from V and 6 bases from J; junction bases left unmatched: 6. The germline V gene has CDR1 MGHRA and CDR2 YSYEKL.

The rearrangement links TRBV4-2 to TRBJ2-2, with 7 bases aligning to TRBD2. Germline assignment: CDR1 LGHNA and CDR2 YNFKEQ. This CDR3 region has 17 residues. The V segment lost 0 bases and the J segment 0 bases; nucleotides outside the gene matches: 4. The CDR3 DNA follows: TGTGCCAGCAGCCAAGATATCGCGGGAGCGAACACCGGGGAGCTGTTTTTT. Translating it yields CASSQDIAGANTGELFF.

The chain uses TRBV5-4 and TRBJ1-4; D might be TRBD1 (5 bases). V lost 4 bases and J 6 bases, leaving 10 bases between the germline ends. The germline gives CDR1 SGHNT, CDR2 YYREEE (reference sequence). CDR3 length: 13 amino acids. Written as DNA, the CDR3 is TGTGCCAGCAGCCCGGGGGGGGATGAAAAACTGTTTTTT. Protein sequence: CASSPGGDEKLFF.